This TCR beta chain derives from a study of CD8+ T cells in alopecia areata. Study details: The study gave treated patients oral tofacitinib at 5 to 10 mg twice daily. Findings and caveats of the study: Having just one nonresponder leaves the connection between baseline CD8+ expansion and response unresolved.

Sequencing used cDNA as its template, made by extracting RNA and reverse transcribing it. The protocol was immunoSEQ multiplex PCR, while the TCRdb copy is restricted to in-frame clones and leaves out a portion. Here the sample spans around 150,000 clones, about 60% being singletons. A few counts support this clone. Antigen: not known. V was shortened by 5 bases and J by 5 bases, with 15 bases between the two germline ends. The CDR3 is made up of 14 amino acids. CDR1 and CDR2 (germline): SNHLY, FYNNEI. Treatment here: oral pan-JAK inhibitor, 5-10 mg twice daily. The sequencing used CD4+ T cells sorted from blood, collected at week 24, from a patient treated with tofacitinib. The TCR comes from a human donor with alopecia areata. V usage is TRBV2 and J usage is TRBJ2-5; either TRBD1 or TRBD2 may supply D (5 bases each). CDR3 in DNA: TGTGCCAGCAGTCCCCAGGTTTGGGGGGAGACCCAGTACTTC. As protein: CASSPQVWGETQYF. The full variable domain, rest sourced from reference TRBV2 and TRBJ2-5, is EPEVTQTPSHQVTQMGQEVILRCVPISNHLYFYWYRQILGQKVEFLVSFYNNEISEKSEIFDDQFSVERPDGSNFTLKIRSTKLEDSAMYFCASSPQVWGETQYFGPGTRLLVL.